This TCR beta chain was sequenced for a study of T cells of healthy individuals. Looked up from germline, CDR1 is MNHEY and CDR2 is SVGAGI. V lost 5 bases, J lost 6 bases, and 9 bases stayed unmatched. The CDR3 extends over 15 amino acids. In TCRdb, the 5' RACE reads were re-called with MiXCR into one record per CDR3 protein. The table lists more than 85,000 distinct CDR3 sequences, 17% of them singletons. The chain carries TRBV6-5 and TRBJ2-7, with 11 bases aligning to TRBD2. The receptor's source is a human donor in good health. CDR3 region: CASSDSTSGGIEQYF. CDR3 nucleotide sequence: TGTGCCAGCAGTGATTCCACTAGCGGGGGTATCGAGCAGTACTTC.